The rows below give T cell receptor beta chains drawn from one sample of a study of CD8+ T cells in alopecia areata. The protocol was immunoSEQ multiplex PCR, while the TCRdb copy is restricted to in-frame clones and leaves out a portion. The sample has over 200,000 clones; approximately 52% are singletons. The specimen was CD4+ T cells sorted from blood, collected at week 0. These TCRs come from a human donor with alopecia areata. Each CDR3 is given with its conserved first and last residue. Each record gives: V gene, clone size, J gene, D gene, CDR3 DNA, CDR3 protein. The D gene is left open where the match is weak. Expanded clones are given a class, and other clones once, few, many or no size at all.

>TRBV5-6|NA|TRBJ2-7|TRBD1
TGTGCCAGCAGCTCTGGACAGGGATTCACCTACGAGCAGTACTTC
CASSSGQGFTYEQYF
>TRBV29-1|NA|TRBJ2-1|TRBD2
TGCAGCGTTGGACTAGCGGGAGCCCGCGAGCAGTTCTTC
CSVGLAGAREQFF
>TRBV29-1|few|TRBJ2-3|TRBD2
TGCAGCACCGGACTAGCGGGGCTCACAGATACGCAGTATTTT
CSTGLAGLTDTQYF
>TRBV30|NA|TRBJ2-3|NA
TGTGCCTGGAAGGCCGACGGTACGCAGTATTTT
CAWKADGTQYF
>TRBV14|few|TRBJ2-7|NA
TGTGCCAGCAGCCACAGGGTCTACGAGCAGTACTTC
CASSHRVYEQYF
>TRBV4-2|NA|TRBJ2-2|NA
TGTGCCAGCAGCCAAGCGGCGTTGGGCAGGGGTAGCACCGGGGAGCTGTTTTTT
CASSQAALGRGSTGELFF
>TRBV6-1|few|TRBJ2-1|TRBD2
TGTGCCAGCCGGACTAGCTCCTACAATGAGCAGTTCTTC
CASRTSSYNEQFF
>TRBV4-1|NA|TRBJ2-7|TRBD1
TGCGCCAGCAGCCCCATGGGGACAGGTTCTTACGAGCAGTACTTC
CASSPMGTGSYEQYF
>TRBV19|NA|TRBJ1-1|NA
TGTGCCAGTAGTATAGGGACGGTGAACACTGAAGCTTTCTTT
CASSIGTVNTEAFF
>TRBV29-1|NA|TRBJ2-3|NA
TGCAGCGTTGAATTTCTCGGTCAGCCCACAGATACGCAGTATTTT
CSVEFLGQPTDTQYF
>TRBV4-1|few|TRBJ2-1|TRBD1
TGCGCCAGCAGCCCGTCCCGGGACAGGGCGAATGAGCAGTTCTTC
CASSPSRDRANEQFF
>TRBV15|once|TRBJ2-1|TRBD2
TGTGCCACCAGCAGAGGGTTAGCGGGGGGAAGCAATGAGCAGTTCTTC
CATSRGLAGGSNEQFF
>TRBV7-9|few|TRBJ2-1|TRBD2
TGTGCCAGCAGGAGCGGGAGGGCCAATGAGCAGTTCTTC
CASRSGRANEQFF
>TRBV19|NA|TRBJ2-7|NA
TGTGCCAGTAGCCAACGTGGCTCCTACGAGCAGTACTTC
CASSQRGSYEQYF
>TRBV28|NA|TRBJ2-7|NA
TGTGCCAGCACGGGCACAACCTACGAGCAGTACTTC
CASTGTTYEQYF
>TRBV29-1|NA|TRBJ2-1|TRBD2
TGCAGCGTTGAGGGCCTAGCGGGGGGTTCCTACAATGAGCAGTTCTTC
CSVEGLAGGSYNEQFF
>TRBV4-1|NA|TRBJ2-1|NA
TGCGCCAGCAGCCAACTAATGTGGCTATTTAATGAGCAGTTCTTC
CASSQLMWLFNEQFF
>TRBV7-9|NA|TRBJ1-3|TRBD1
TGTGCCAGCAGCTCGCGACAGGGGCACTCTGGAAACACCATATATTTT
CASSSRQGHSGNTIYF
>TRBV12-5|once|TRBJ1-2|NA
TGTGCTAGTGGTTCCGCGACCCGCAACTATGGCTACACCTTC
CASGSATRNYGYTF
>TRBV29-1|NA|TRBJ2-5|NA
TGCAGCGTTGTTAGGGGGATGGAGACCCAGTACTTC
CSVVRGMETQYF
>TRBV29-1|NA|TRBJ1-1|NA
TGCAGCGTTGTACGGATGGACACTGAAGCTTTCTTT
CSVVRMDTEAFF
>TRBV30|NA|TRBJ2-1|NA
TGTGCCCGGGGCGAGAGCTCCTACAATGAGCAGTTCTTC
CARGESSYNEQFF
>TRBV10-1|NA|TRBJ1-5|NA
TGCGCCAGCAGTGCCCAGGGGAATCAGCCCCAGCATTTT
CASSAQGNQPQHF
>TRBV29-1|few|TRBJ2-1|NA
TGCAGCGTTGTATCTTCTGAGCAGTTCTTC
CSVVSSEQFF
>TRBV11-2|once|TRBJ2-3|NA
TGTGCCAGCAGCCGGACCTATAGCACAGATACGCAGTATTTT
CASSRTYSTDTQYF
>TRBV30|NA|TRBJ2-1|NA
TGTGCCTGGAAATCCCGCTCAGCCTACAATGAGCAGTTCTTC
CAWKSRSAYNEQFF
>TRBV11-2|NA|TRBJ1-1|NA
TGTGCCAGCAGCCGAGGGAGACGGGGGAACACTGAAGCTTTCTTT
CASSRGRRGNTEAFF
>TRBV5-1|once|TRBJ2-3|NA
TGCGCCAGCAGCTTAAACGGGGTTAGCACAGATACGCAGTATTTT
CASSLNGVSTDTQYF
>TRBV30|NA|TRBJ1-2|NA
TGTGCCTGGTTAGAGGGGTTGGCTAACTATGGCTACACCTTC
CAWLEGLANYGYTF
>TRBV30|NA|TRBJ2-3|TRBD2
TGTGCCTGGAGGATAGCGGGGGTCACAGATACGCAGTATTTT
CAWRIAGVTDTQYF
>TRBV18|NA|TRBJ1-5|NA
TGTGCCAGCTCACCAGAAAGTGGGCTTAATCAGCCCCAGCATTTT
CASSPESGLNQPQHF